The 2 T cell receptor beta chains below were found in one sample sequenced in a study of beta chain features in type 1 diabetes. Study-level findings and limits: Moderately but significantly shorter TCRB CDR3s were found in Type 1 diabetes patients in all four CD4+ subsets.

No cognate antigen is known for these TCRs. Every bit of the isolated RNA underwent reverse transcription, so sequencing read expressed TCRB transcripts. The data were produced by immunoSEQ multiplex PCR, yet TCRdb's version contains in-frame clones alone and is incomplete. The repertoire includes 310,000 or so clones, about a tenth of them detected once, and roughly 0.99% sits in the top ten. The sample consisted of central memory CD4+ T cells from blood. The source is a man in his thirties or forties with type 1 diabetes.

The chain combines TRBV7-6 with TRBJ1-1; 7 bases are a match to TRBD1. Unmatched junction bases numbered 6, after V lost 5 bases and J lost 0 bases. Germline CDR1 SGHVS, CDR2 FNYEAQ. There are 15 residues in the CDR3. The CDR3 sequence is CASSPQGVVNTEAFF. The CDR3 DNA follows: TGTGCCAGCAGCCCTCAGGGGGTAGTGAACACTGAAGCTTTCTTT.

This clone has more than one count but fewer than ten. The CDR3 region has the DNA TGTGCCAGCAGCTTAGTGGGTCCTCAAGAAAAACTGTTTTTT. It is translated as CASSLVGPQEKLFF. This sequence joins TRBV7-9 and TRBJ1-4; no firm D call. Deletions cut 1 base from V and 8 bases from J, with 11 bases between. CDR3 length equals 14 residues. The germline CDR1 and CDR2 sequences are SEHNR and FQNEAQ (reference sequence).